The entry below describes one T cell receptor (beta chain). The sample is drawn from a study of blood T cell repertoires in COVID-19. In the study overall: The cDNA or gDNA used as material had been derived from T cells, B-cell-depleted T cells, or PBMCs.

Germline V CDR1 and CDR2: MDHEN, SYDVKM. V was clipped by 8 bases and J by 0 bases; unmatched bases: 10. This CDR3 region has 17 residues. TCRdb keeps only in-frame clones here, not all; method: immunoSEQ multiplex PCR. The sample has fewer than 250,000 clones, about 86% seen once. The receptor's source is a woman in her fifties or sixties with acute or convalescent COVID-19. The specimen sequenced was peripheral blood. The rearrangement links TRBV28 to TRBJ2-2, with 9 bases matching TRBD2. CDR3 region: CASWARSGRPNTGELFF. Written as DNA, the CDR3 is TGTGCCAGCTGGGCAAGGAGCGGGAGGCCGAACACCGGGGAGCTGTTTTTT.